This T cell receptor (beta chain) is drawn from a study of cytomegalovirus exposure and HLA in healthy donors. About the study: A prior analysis found about 110 million unique TCR beta sequences from approximately 200 million T cells. Findings and limits, study-wide: Analyses of presence and absence presupposed an approximately uniform sequencing depth across donors. Later analysis suggested most CMV-associated TCR beta chains were HLA-restricted.

The PCR used 60 Vbeta and 13 Jbeta primers. Data came from immunoSEQ multiplex PCR; TCRdb stores just in-frame clones and leaves some out. Its table records 130,000 or so clones. A word on this clone: Its antigen is as yet unknown.

CDR3 length: 15 amino acids. J lost 0 bases, V lost 4 bases, and 7 bases had no gene match. CDR1 SGHRS and CDR2 YFSETQ come from the germline V gene. The sequenced sample was PBMCs. The TCR sequence derives from a woman aged 18 to 35 in good health and CMV-seronegative. The rearrangement joins TRBV5-1 to TRBJ2-7; 7 bases are shared with TRBD1. CDR3 nucleotides: TGCGCCAGCAGCGACGGGACAGCCGTCTCCTACGAGCAGTACTTC. Amino acids: CASSDGTAVSYEQYF.